The present entry profiles one T cell receptor beta chain with its context. CDR3 length equals 15 residues. The junction had 4 bases not matched to a gene; V was cut back by 4 bases and J by 5 bases. Germline V gene data show CDR1 as SGHAT and CDR2 as FQNNGV. Using immunoSEQ multiplex PCR, the repertoire was profiled, and TCRdb retains in-frame clones only, with some absent. The table lists roughly 480,000 clones, nearly 90% of them singletons. These data belong to a study of blood T cell repertoires in COVID-19. Background on the study: Sources were T cells, B-cell-depleted T cells, or PBMCs; the material itself was cDNA or gDNA.

This TCR was sampled from a man aged 18 to 29 with COVID-19, enrolled during active disease. The sequencing sample was made of peripheral blood. The chain uses TRBV11-2 and TRBJ1-3; 11 bases line up with TRBD1. CDR3 nucleotides: TGTGCCAGCAGCTCCCAGGACAGGGGGCGAAACACCATATATTTT. Protein sequence: CASSSQDRGRNTIYF.